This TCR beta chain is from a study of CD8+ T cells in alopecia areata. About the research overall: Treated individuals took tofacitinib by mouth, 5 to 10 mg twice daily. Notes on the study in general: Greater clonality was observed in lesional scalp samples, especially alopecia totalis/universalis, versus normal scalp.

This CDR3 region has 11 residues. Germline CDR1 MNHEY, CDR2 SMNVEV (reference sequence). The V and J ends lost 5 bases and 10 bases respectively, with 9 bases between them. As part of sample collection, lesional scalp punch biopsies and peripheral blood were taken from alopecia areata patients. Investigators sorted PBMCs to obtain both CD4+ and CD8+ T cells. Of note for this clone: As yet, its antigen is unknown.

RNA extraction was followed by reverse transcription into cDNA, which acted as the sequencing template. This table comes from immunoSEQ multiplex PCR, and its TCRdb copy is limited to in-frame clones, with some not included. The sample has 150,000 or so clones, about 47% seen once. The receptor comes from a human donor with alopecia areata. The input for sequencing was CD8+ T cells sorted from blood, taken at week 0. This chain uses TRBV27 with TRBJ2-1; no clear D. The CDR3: CASSAANEQFF. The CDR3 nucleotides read TGTGCCAGCAGTGCAGCGAACGAGCAGTTCTTC.